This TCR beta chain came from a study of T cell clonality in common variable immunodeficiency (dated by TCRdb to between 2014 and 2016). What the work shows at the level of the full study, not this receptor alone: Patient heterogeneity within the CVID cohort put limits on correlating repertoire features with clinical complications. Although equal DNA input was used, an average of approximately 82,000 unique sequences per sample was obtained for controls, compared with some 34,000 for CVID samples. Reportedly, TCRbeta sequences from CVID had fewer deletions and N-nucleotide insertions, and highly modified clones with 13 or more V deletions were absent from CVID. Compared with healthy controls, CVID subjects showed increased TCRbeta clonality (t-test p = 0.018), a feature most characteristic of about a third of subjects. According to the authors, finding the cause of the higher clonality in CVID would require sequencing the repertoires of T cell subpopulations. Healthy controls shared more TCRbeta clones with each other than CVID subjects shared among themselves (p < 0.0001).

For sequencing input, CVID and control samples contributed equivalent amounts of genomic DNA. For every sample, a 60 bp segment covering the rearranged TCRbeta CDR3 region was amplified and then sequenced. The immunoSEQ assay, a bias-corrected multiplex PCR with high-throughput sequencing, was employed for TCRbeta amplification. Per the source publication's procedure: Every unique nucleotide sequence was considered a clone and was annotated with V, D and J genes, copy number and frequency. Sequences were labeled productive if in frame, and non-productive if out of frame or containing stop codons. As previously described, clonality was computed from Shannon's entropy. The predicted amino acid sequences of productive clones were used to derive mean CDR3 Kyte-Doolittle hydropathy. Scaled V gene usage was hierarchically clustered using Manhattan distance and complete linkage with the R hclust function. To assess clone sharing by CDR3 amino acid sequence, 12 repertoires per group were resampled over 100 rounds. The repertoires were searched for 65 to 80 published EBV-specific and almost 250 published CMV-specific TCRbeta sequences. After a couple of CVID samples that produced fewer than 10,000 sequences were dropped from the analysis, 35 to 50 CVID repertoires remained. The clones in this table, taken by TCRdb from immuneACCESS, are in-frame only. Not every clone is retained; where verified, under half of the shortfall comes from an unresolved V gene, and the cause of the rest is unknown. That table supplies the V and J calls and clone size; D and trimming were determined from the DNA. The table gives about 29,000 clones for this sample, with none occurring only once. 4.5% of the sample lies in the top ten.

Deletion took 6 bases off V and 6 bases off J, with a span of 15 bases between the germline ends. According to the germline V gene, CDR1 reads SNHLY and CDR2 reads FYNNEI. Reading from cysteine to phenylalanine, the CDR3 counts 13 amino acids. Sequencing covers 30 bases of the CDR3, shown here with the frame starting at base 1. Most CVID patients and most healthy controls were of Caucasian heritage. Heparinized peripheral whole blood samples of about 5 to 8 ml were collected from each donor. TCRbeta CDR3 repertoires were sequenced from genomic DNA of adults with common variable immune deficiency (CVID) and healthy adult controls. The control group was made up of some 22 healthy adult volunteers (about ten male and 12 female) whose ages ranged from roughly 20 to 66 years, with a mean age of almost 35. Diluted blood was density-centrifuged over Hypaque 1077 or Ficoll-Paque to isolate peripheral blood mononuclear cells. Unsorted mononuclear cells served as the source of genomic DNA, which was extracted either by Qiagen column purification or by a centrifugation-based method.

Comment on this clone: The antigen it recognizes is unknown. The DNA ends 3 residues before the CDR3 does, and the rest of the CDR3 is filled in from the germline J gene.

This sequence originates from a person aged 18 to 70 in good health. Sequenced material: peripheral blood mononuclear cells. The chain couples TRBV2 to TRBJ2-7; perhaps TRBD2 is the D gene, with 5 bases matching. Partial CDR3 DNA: TGTGCCAGCAGCCGCCGAGGGCTAGCCGAG. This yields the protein CASSRRGLAE. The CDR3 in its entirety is CASSRRGLAEQYF.